This TCR beta chain was captured in a study of radiotherapy plus CTLA-4 blockade in lung cancer. People whose metastatic non-small-cell lung cancer was chemo-refractory got focal radiation along with CTLA-4 blockade by ipilimumab. The repertoire was sequenced with immunoSEQ multiplex PCR; TCRdb's copy has only in-frame clones and lacks some. The sample yields approximately 110,000 clones, approximately 80% seen once. V lost 2 bases to trimming and J lost 7 bases; unmatched junction nucleotides: 5. The CDR3 has 14 residues. CDR1 LNHDA and CDR2 SQIVND come from the germline V gene (reference sequence).

The sequencing used peripheral blood, collected from a patient treated with radiotherapy plus ipilimumab. This TCR was recovered from a human donor with non-small cell lung cancer that progressed on radiotherapy plus ipilimumab. Some clones in this sample may be carry-over from other donors' samples. The V gene is TRBV19, the J gene TRBJ1-2, with TRBD1 identical over 9 bases. CDR3 region: CASSIWDRVAGYTF. The CDR3, as DNA: TGTGCCAGTAGTATATGGGACAGGGTAGCTGGCTACACCTTC.